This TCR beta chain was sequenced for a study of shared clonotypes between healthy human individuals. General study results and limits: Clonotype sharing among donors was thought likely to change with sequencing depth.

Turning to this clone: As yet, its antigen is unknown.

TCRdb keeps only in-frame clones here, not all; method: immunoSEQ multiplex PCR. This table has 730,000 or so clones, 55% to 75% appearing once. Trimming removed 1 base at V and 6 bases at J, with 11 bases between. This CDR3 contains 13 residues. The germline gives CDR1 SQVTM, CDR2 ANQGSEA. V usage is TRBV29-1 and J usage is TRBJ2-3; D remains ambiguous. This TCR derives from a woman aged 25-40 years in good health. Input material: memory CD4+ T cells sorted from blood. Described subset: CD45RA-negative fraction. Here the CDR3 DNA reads TGCAGCGTTGAAGTGGGGTATGCTGATACGCAGTATTTT. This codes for CSVEVGYADTQYF.